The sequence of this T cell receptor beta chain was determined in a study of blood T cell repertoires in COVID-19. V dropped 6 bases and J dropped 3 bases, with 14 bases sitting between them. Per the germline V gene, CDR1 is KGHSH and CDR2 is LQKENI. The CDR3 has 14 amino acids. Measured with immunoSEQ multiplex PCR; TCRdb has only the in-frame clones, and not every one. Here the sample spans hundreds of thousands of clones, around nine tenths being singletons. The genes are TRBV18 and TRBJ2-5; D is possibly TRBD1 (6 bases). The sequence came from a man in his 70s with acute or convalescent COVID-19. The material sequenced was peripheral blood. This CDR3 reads CASSADSVEETQYF. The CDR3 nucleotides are TGTGCCAGCTCGGCGGACAGCGTGGAAGAGACCCAGTACTTC.